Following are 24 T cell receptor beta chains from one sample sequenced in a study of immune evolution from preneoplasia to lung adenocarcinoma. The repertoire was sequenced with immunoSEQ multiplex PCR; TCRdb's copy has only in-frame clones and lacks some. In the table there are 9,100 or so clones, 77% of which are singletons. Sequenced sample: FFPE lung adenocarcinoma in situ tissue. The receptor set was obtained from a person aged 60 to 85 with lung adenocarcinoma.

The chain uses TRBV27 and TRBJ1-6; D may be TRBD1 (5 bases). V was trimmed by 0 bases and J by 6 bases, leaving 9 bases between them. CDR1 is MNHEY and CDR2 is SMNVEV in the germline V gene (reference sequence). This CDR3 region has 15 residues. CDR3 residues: CASSLSAGINSPLHF. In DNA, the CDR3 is TGTGCCAGCAGTTTATCGGCAGGGATTAATTCACCCCTCCACTTT.

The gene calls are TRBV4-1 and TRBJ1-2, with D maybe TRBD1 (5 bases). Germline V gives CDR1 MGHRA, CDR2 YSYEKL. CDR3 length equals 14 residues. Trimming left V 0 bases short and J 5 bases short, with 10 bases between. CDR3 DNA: TGCGCCAGCAGCCAAGAAGGGGAAAGGTATGGCTACACCTTC. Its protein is CASSQEGERYGYTF.

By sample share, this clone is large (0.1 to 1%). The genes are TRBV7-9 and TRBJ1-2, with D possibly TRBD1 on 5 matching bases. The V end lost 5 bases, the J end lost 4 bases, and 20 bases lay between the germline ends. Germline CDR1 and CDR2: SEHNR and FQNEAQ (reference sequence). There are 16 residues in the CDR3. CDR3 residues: CASSVGLQAIIYGYTF. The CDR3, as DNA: TGTGCCAGCAGCGTAGGTTTACAGGCGATCATCTATGGCTACACCTTC. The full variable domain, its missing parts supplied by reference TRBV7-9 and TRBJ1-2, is DTGVSQNPRHKITKRGQNVTFRCDPISEHNRLYWYRQTLGQGPEFLTYFQNEAQLEKSRLLSDRFSAERPKGSFSTLEIQRTEQGDSAMYLCASSVGLQAIIYGYTFGSGTRLTVV.

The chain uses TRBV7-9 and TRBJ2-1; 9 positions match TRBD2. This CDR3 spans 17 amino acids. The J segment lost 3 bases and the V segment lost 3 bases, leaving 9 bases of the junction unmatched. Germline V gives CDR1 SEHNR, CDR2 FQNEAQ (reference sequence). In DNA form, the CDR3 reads TGTGCCAGCAGCTTTTCAAATCTAGCGGGGCTCTACAATGAGCAGTTCTTC. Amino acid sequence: CASSFSNLAGLYNEQFF.

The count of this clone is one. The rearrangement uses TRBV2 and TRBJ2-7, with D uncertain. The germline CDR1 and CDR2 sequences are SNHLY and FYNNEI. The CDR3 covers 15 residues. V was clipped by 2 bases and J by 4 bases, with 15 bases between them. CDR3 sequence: CASSEYNPTLYEQYF. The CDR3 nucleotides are TGTGCCAGCAGTGAATACAACCCAACATTATACGAGCAGTACTTC. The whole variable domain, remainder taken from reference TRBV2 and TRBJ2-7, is EPEVTQTPSHQVTQMGQEVILRCVPISNHLYFYWYRQILGQKVEFLVSFYNNEISEKSEIFDDQFSVERPDGSNFTLKIRSTKLEDSAMYFCASSEYNPTLYEQYFGPGTRLTVT.

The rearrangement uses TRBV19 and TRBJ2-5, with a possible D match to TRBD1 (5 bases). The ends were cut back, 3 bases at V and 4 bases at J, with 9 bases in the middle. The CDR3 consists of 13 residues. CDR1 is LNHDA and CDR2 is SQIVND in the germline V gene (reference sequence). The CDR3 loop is CASSITRGETQYF. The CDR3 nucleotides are TGTGCCAGTAGTATTACAAGGGGAGAGACCCAGTACTTC.

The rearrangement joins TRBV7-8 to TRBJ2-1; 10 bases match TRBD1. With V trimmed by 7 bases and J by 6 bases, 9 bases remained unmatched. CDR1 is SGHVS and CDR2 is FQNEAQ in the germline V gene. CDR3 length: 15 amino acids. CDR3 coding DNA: TGTGCCAGCACTTCCGGGACAGGGGTAAGCAATGAGCAGTTCTTC. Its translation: CASTSGTGVSNEQFF.

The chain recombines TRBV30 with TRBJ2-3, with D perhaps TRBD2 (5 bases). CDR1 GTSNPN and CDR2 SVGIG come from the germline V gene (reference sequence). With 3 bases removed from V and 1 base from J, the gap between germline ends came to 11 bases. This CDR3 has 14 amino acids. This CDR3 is CAWRAGLRTDTQYF. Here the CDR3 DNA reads TGTGCCTGGAGGGCCGGACTGCGCACAGATACGCAGTATTTT.

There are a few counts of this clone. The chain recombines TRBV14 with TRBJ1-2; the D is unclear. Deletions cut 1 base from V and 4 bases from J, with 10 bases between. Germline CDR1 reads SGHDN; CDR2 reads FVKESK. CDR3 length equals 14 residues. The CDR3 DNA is TGTGCCAGCAGCCAAGTGTATGGGAGCTATGGCTACACCTTC. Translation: CASSQVYGSYGYTF.

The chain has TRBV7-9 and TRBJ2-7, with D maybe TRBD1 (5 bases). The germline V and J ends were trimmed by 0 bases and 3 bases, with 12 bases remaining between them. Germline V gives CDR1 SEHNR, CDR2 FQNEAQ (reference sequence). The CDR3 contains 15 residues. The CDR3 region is CASSLANGHIYEQYF. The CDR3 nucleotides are TGTGCCAGCAGCTTAGCGAACGGACACATCTACGAGCAGTACTTC.

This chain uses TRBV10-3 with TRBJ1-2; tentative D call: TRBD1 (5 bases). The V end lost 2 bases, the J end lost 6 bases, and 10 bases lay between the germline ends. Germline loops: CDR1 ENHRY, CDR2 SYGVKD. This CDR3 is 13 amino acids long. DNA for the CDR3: TGTGCCATCAGTGAGAGCGGGGGAGATGGCTACACCTTC. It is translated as CAISESGGDGYTF.

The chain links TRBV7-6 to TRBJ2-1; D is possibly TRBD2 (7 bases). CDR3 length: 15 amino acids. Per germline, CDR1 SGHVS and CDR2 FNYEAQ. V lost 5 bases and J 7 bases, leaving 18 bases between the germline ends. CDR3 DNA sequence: TGTGCCAGCAGCAGTCGTTTGGGGGGGCAAAATGAGCAGTTCTTC. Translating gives CASSSRLGGQNEQFF.

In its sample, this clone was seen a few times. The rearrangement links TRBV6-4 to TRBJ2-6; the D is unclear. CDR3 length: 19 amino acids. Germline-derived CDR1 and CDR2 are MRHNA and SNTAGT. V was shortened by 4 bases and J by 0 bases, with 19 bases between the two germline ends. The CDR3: CASSVVASGFSSGANVLTF. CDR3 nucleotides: TGTGCCAGCAGTGTAGTAGCATCGGGCTTTAGCTCTGGGGCCAACGTCCTGACTTTC.

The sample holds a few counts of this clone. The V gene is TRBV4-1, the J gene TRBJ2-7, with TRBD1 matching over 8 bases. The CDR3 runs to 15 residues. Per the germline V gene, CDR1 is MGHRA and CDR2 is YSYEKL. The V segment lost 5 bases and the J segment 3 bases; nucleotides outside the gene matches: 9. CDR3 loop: CASSSLWTGSYEQYF. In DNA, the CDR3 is TGCGCCAGCAGCTCACTGTGGACAGGGAGCTACGAGCAGTACTTC.

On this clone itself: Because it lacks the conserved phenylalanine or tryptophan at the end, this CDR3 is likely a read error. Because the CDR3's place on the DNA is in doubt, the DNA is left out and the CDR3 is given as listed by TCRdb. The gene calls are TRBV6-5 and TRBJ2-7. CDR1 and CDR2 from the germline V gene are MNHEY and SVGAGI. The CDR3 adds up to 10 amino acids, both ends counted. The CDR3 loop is CASTRGQLHL.

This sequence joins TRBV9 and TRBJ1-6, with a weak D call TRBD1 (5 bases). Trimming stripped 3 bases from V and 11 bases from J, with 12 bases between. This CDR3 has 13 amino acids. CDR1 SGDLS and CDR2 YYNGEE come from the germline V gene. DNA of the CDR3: TGTGCCAGCAGCGCGGCGGGGGATCCACCCCTCCACTTT. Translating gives CASSAAGDPPLHF. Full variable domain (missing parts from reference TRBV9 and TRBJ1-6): DSGVTQTPKHLITATGQRVTLRCSPRSGDLSVYWYQQSLDQGLQFLIQYYNGEERAKGNILERFSAQQFPDLHSELNLSSLELGDSALYFCASSAAGDPPLHFGNGTRLTVT.

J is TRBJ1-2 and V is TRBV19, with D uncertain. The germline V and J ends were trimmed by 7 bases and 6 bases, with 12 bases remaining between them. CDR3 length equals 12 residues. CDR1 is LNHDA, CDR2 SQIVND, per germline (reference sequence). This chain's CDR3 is CASTRTYDGYTF. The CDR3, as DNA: TGTGCCAGTACCCGGACGTACGATGGCTACACCTTC. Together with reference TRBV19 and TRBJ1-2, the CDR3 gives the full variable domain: DGGITQSPKYLFRKEGQNVTLSCEQNLNHDAMYWYRQDPGQGLRLIYYSQIVNDFQKGDIAEGYSVSREKKESFPLTVTSAQKNPTAFYLCASTRTYDGYTFGSGTRLTVV.

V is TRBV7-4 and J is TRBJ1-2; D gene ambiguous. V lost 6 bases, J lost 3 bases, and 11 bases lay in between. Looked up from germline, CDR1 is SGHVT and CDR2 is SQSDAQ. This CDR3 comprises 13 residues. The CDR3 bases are TGTGCCAGCAGTCTAGGAGAGGACTATGGCTACACCTTC. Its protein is CASSLGEDYGYTF. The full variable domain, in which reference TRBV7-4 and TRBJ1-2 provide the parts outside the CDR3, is GAGVSQSPRYKVAKRGRDVALRCDSISGHVTLYWYRQTLGQGSEVLTYSQSDAQRDKSGRPSGRFSAERPERSVSTLKIQRTEQGDSAVYLCASSLGEDYGYTFGSGTRLTVV.

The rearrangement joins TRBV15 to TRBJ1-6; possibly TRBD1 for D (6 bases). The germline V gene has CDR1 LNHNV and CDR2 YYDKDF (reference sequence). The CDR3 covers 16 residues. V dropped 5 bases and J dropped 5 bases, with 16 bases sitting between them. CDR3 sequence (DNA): TGTGCCACCAGCCCCGGGGGCAGCCCGAATAATTCACCCCTCCACTTT. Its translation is CATSPGGSPNNSPLHF.

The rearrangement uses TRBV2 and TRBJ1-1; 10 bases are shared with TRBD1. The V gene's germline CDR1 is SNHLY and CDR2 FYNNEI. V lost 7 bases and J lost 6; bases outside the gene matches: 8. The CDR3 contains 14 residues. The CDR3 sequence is CASMGPGQGAEAFF. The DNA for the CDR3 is TGTGCCAGCATGGGCCCAGGACAGGGGGCTGAAGCTTTCTTT.

The CDR3 loop reads CASSWDSGNTIYF. The CDR3 coding sequence is TGTGCCAGCAGTTGGGACTCTGGAAACACCATATATTTT. The chain is built from TRBV28 and TRBJ1-3; D ambiguous. V was cut by 4 bases and J by 0 bases, with 4 bases left in between. The CDR3 contains 13 residues. Germline V gene lookup returns CDR1 MDHEN and CDR2 SYDVKM.

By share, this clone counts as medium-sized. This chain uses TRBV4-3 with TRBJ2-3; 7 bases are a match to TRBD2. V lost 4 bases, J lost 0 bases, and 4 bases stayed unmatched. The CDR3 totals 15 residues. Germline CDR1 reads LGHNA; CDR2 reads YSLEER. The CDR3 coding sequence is TGCGCCAGCAGCCCCTCAGCGGGGAGCACAGATACGCAGTATTTT. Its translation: CASSPSAGSTDTQYF.

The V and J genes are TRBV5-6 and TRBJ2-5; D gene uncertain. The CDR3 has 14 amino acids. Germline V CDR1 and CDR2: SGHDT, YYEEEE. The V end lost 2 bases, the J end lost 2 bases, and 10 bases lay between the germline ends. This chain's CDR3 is CASSLRVPQETQYF. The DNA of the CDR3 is TGTGCCAGCAGCTTAAGGGTCCCGCAAGAGACCCAGTACTTC.

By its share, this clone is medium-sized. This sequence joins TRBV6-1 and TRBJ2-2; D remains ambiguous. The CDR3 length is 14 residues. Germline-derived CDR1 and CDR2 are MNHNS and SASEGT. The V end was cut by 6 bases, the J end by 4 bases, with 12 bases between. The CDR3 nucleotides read TGTGCCAGCAGACCCGGTCCCTCCACCGGGGAGCTGTTTTTT. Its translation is CASRPGPSTGELFF.